What follows are 11 T cell receptor beta chains derived from one specimen sequenced in a study of breast tumors, draining lymph nodes, adjacent tissues. Axillary draining lymph nodes of breast cancer patients supplied the node samples. In TCRdb, the multiplex PCR reads were re-called with MiXCR into one record per CDR3 protein. The sample includes some 100,000 distinct CDR3 sequences, 21% of them seen just once. The sequenced material came from axillary lymph node tissue. The receptors were sampled from a female donor with breast cancer. Some clones in this sample may be carry-over from other donors' samples.

A single count supports this clonotype. Mismatch with germline at one junction end may stem from a read error. CDR3 sequence reads: CASSAFPADGEGLANEQFF. The CDR3 nucleotides are TGTGCTAGCAGCGCCTTCCCCGCGGACGGGGAGGGACTAGCGAATGAGCAGTTCTTC. The genes are TRBV7-7 and TRBJ2-1; 10 bases fit TRBD2. Germline-derived CDR1 and CDR2 are SSHAT and FNYEAQ (reference sequence). CDR3 length: 19 amino acids.

Note on this clonotype: This may be a read error, as it is one base from a much larger clone. The CDR3 protein is CACSQVGRGGGYTF. The CDR3 DNA is TGTGCCTGCAGCCAAGTTGGCAGGGGAGGTGGCTACACCTTC. V usage is TRBV3-1 and J usage is TRBJ1-2, with a possible D match to TRBD1 (6 bases). Germline V gene lookup returns CDR1 LGHDT and CDR2 YNNKEL (reference sequence). CDR3 size: 14 residues. The whole variable domain, filled in from reference TRBV3-1 and TRBJ1-2, reads DTAVSQTPKYLVTQMGNDKSIKCEQNLGHDTMYWYKQDSKKFLKIMFSYNNKELIINETVPNRFSPKSPDKAHLNLHINSLELGDSAVYFCACSQVGRGGGYTFGSGTRLTVV.

There are many counts of this clonotype. V gene TRBV5-1 combines with J gene TRBJ2-7; no definite D call. Trimming left V 4 bases short and J 4 bases short, with 18 bases between. The CDR3 length is 15 residues. The germline V gene has CDR1 SGHRS and CDR2 YFSETQ. The CDR3 protein is CASSPDGAHQYEQYF. The CDR3 DNA reads TGCGCCAGCAGCCCGGACGGAGCACACCAGTACGAGCAGTACTTC. Full variable domain (rest looked up from reference TRBV5-1 and TRBJ2-7): KAGVTQTPRYLIKTRGQQVTLSCSPISGHRSVSWYQQTPGQGLQFLFEYFSETQRNKGNFPGRFSGRQFSNSRSEMNVSTLELGDSALYLCASSPDGAHQYEQYFGPGTRLTVT.

The chain recombines TRBV28 with TRBJ2-3, with TRBD2 as a possible D gene (5 bases). V lost 6 bases and J 1 base, leaving 11 bases between the germline ends. The CDR3 runs to 14 residues. Germline V gene data show CDR1 as MDHEN and CDR2 as SYDVKM. This CDR3 is CASRSPGGTDTQYF. The CDR3 bases are TGTGCCAGCAGGAGCCCCGGGGGCACAGATACGCAGTATTTT.

This clonotype was counted only a few times. J is TRBJ2-2 and V is TRBV5-4; 8 nucleotides align to TRBD2. V was clipped by 0 bases and J by 3 bases; unmatched bases: 4. The CDR3 has 16 residues. Germline V gene data show CDR1 as SGHNT and CDR2 as YYREEE (reference sequence). The CDR3 is CASSLAALADTGELFF. In DNA, the CDR3 is TGTGCCAGCAGCTTGGCAGCACTAGCGGACACCGGGGAGCTGTTTTTT. Full variable domain (remainder filled in from reference TRBV5-4 and TRBJ2-2): ETGVTQSPTHLIKTRGQQVTLRCSSQSGHNTVSWYQQALGQGPQFIFQYYREEENGRGNFPPRFSGLQFPNYSSELNVNALELDDSALYLCASSLAALADTGELFFGEGSRLTVL.

This clonotype was picked up a small number of times. This chain connects TRBV5-4 to TRBJ2-4, with TRBD1 matching over 7 bases. The V gene's germline CDR1 is SGHNT and CDR2 YYREEE (reference sequence). The CDR3 has 14 amino acids. The junction had 9 bases not matched to a gene; V was cut back by 4 bases and J by 8 bases. The CDR3: CASSTGTVEDIQYF. Here the CDR3 DNA reads TGTGCCAGCAGCACGGGGACAGTTGAGGACATTCAGTACTTC.

This clonotype has a count of ten or more. This chain connects TRBV19 to TRBJ2-7; TRBD2 aligns across 7 bases. The CDR3 totals 14 residues. V lost 5 bases to trimming and J lost 6 bases; unmatched junction nucleotides: 10. Germline CDR1 is LNHDA and CDR2 is SQIVND (reference sequence). In nucleotides, the CDR3 is TGTGCCAGTAGTCCCCTGCGGGAGTGGGCCGAGCAGTACTTC. Residues: CASSPLREWAEQYF.

This clonotype was detected ten times or more. The chain carries TRBV6-6 and TRBJ1-5, with D hard to call. V was pared by 0 bases and J by 3 bases, with 12 bases between. Germline CDR1 MNHNY, CDR2 SVGAGI (reference sequence). There are 16 residues in the CDR3. The CDR3 reads CASSYSRGSANQPQHF. The CDR3 region has the DNA TGTGCCAGCAGTTACTCGAGAGGCAGCGCCAATCAGCCCCAGCATTTT.

This clonotype appeared many times. The V and J genes are TRBV6-5 and TRBJ1-3; D perhaps matches TRBD1 (5 bases). V lost 0 bases and J 10 bases, leaving 10 bases between the germline ends. CDR1 and CDR2 from the germline V gene are MNHEY and SVGAGI. The CDR3 length is 13 residues. The CDR3 coding sequence is TGTGCCAGCAGTTACTCAGGGGAAAAGACCATATATTTT. It is translated as CASSYSGEKTIYF.

V and J are TRBV28 and TRBJ1-2, with 8 bases identical to TRBD1. Germline CDR1 is MDHEN and CDR2 is SYDVKM. V lost 6 bases and J lost 13; bases outside the gene matches: 16. CDR3 length: 14 residues. CDR3 sequence reads: CASSSGTGTIFSTF. The CDR3 DNA reads as TGTGCCAGCAGCTCCGGGACAGGCACCATTTTTTCCACCTTC.

There are many counts of this clonotype. V and J are TRBV2 and TRBJ1-2; possible D gene TRBD1, 5 bases. V lost 6 bases and J 8 bases, leaving 13 bases between the germline ends. The CDR3 extends over 12 amino acids. CDR1 SNHLY and CDR2 FYNNEI come from the germline V gene. The CDR3 reads CASRRQGEGYTF. DNA of the CDR3: TGTGCCAGCAGGCGCCAGGGAGAGGGCTACACCTTC.